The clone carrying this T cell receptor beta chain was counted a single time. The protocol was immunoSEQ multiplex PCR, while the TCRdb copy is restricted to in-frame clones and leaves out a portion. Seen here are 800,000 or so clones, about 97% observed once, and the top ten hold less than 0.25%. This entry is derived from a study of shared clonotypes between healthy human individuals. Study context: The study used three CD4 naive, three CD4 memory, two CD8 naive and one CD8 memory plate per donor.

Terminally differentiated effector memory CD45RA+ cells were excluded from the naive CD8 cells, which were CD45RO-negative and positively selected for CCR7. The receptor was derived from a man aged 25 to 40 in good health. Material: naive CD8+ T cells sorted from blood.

CDR3 nucleotide sequence: TGTGCCAGCAGTTCGCGGGGTTTTCGGATGGCCGGGGAGCTGTTTTTT. It encodes CASSSRGFRMAGELFF. This sequence joins TRBV27 and TRBJ2-2; D is perhaps TRBD2 (6 bases). Germline V lookup: CDR1 MNHEY, CDR2 SMNVEV (reference sequence). The CDR3 loop spans 16 amino acids. With 4 bases removed from V and 6 bases from J, the gap between germline ends came to 18 bases.